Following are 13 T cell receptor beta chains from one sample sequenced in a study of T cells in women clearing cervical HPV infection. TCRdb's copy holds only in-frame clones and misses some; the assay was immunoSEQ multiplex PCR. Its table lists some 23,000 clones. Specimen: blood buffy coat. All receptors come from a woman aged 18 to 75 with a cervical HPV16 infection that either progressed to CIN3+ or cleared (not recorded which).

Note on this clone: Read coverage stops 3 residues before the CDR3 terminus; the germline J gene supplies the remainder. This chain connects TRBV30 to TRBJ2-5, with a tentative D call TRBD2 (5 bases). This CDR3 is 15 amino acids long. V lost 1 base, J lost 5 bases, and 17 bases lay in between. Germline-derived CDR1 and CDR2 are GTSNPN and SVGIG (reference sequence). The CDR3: CAWSGVRSSGETQYF. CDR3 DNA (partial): TGTGCCTGGAGTGGCGTCAGGAGCTCGGGGGAGACC.

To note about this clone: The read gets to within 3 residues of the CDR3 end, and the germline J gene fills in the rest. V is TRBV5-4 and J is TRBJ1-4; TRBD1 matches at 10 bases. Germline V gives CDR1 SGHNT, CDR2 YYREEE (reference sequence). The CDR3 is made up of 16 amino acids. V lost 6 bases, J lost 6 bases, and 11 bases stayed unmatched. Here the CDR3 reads CASNSDPGTGDEKLFF. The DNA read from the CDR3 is TGTGCCAGCAACTCCGACCCCGGGACAGGGGATGAAAAA.

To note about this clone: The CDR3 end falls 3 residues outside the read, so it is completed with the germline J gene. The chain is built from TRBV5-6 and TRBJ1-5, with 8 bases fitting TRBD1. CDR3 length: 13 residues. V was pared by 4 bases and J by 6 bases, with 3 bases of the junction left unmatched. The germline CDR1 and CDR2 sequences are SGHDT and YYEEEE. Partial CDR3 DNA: TGTGCCAGCAGCCGGACAGGGCTTCAGCCC. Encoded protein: CASSRTGLQP. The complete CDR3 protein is CASSRTGLQPQHF.

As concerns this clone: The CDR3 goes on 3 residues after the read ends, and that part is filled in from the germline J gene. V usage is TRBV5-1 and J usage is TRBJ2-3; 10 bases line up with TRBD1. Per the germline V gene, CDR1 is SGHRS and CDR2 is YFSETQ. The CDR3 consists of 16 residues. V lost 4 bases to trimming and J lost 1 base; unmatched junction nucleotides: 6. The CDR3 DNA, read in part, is TGCGCCAGCAGCACTGGGGACAGGGGAGGCACAGATACG. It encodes CASSTGDRGGTDT. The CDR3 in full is CASSTGDRGGTDTQYF.

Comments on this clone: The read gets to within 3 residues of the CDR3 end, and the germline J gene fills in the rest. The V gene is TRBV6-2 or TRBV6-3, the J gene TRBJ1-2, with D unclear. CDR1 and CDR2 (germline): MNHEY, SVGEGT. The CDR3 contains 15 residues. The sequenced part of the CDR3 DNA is TGTGCCAGCAGTTATCGGCGGTCATCCTACAATGAC. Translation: CASSYRRSSYND. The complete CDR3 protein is CASSYRRSSYNDYTF.

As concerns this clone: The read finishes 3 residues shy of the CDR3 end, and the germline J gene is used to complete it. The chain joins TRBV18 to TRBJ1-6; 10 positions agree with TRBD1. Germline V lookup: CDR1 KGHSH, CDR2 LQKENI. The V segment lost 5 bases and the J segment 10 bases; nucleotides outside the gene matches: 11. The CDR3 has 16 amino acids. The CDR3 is CASSDQGQGSGSPLHF. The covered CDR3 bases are TGTGCCAGCTCAGACCAGGGACAGGGGAGTGGATCACCC. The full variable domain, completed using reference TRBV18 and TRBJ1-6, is NAGVMQNPRHLVRRRGQEARLRCSPMKGHSHVYWYRQLPEEGLKFMVYLQKENIIDESGMPKERFSAEFPKEGPSILRIQQVVRGDSAAYFCASSDQGQGSGSPLHFGNGTRLTVT.

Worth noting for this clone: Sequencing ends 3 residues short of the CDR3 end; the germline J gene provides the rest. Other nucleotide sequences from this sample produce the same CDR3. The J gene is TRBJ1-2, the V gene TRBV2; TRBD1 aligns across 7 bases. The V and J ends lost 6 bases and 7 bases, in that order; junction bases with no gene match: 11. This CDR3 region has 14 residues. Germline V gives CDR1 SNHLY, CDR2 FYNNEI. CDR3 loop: CASRVTGLKGGYTF. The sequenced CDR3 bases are TGTGCCAGCAGAGTGACAGGGCTTAAAGGTGGC. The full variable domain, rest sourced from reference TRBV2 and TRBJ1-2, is EPEVTQTPSHQVTQMGQEVILRCVPISNHLYFYWYRQILGQKVEFLVSFYNNEISEKSEIFDDQFSVERPDGSNFTLKIRSTKLEDSAMYFCASRVTGLKGGYTFGSGTRLTVV.

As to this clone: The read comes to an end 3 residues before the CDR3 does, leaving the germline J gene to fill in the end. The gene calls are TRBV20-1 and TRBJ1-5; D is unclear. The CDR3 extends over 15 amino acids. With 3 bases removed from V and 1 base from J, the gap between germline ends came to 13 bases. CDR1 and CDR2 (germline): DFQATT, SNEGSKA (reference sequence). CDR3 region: CSARPGSSSNQPQHF. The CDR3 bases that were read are TGCAGTGCTAGGCCCGGTAGCTCAAGCAATCAGCCC.

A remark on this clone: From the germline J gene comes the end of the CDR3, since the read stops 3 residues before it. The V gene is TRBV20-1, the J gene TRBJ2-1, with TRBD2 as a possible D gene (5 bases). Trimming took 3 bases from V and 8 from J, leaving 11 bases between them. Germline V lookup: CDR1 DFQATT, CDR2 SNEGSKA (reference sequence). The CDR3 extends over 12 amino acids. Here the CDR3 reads CSARILADEQFF. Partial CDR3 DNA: TGCAGTGCTAGGATTCTAGCCGATGAG.

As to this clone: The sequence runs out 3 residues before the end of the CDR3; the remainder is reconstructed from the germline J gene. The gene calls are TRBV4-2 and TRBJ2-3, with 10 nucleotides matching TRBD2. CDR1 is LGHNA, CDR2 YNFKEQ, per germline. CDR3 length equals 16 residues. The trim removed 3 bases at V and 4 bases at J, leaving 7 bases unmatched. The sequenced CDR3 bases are TGTGCCAGCAGCCACCCGGGACTAGCGATGGCAGATACG. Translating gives CASSHPGLAMADT. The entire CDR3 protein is CASSHPGLAMADTQYF.

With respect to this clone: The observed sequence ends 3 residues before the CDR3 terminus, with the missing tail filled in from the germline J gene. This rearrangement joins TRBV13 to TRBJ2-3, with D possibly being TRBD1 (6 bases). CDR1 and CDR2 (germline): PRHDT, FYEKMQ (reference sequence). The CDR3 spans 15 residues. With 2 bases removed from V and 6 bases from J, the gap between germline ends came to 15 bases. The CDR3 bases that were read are TGTGCCAGCAGCTTAAAACAGGGAGTCTTTGATACG. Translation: CASSLKQGVFDT. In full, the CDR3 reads CASSLKQGVFDTQYF.

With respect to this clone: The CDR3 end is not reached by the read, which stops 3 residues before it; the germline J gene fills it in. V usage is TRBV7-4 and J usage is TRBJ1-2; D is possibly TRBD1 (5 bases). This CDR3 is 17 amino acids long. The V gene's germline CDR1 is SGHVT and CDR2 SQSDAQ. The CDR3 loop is CASSFPGLAGGSYDYTF. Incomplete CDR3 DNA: TGTGCCAGCAGCTTTCCGGGACTAGCGGGAGGCAGCTACGAC.

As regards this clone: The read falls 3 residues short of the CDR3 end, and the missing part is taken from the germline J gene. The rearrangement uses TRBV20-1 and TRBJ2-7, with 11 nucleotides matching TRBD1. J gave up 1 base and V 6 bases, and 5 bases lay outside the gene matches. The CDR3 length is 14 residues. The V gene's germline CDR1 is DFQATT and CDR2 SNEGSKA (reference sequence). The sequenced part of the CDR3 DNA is TGCAGTGCAGGAGGGACAGGGGGGTCCTACGAG. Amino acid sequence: CSAGGTGGSYE. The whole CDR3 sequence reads CSAGGTGGSYEQYF.